Listed here are 19 T cell receptor beta chains from one sample, sequenced in a study of T-cell reconstitution after alpha-beta-depleted transplantation in children. Molecular barcoding with unique molecular identifiers was used for the TCRbeta library. TCRdb re-analysed the PCR reads in MiXCR, keeping a single row per CDR3 protein. The sample comprises 250,000 to 300,000 distinct CDR3 sequences, around 10% of which are singletons, and 23% rests with the top ten. The starting material was peripheral blood, obtained 180 days after TCRalphabeta/CD19-depleted stem cell transplant. The receptors come from a male patient between 2 and 10 years old who had a stem cell transplant for chronic granulomatous disease, so the T cells may come from the graft donor.

In its sample, this clonotype was seen many times. The chain joins TRBV7-9 to TRBJ2-1; D is unresolved. The V gene's germline CDR1 is SEHNR and CDR2 FQNEAQ (reference sequence). The CDR3 has 13 residues. V was pared by 3 bases and J by 9 bases, with 12 bases between. The CDR3 sequence is CASSFPRKTEQFF. Written as DNA, the CDR3 is TGTGCCAGCAGCTTCCCCAGGAAGACTGAGCAGTTCTTC.

Many counts were recorded for this clonotype. The V and J genes are TRBV5-1 and TRBJ2-1, with a tentative D call TRBD1 (5 bases). The CDR3 is made up of 14 amino acids. The germline V and J ends were trimmed by 3 bases and 5 bases, with 12 bases remaining between them. The germline V gene encodes CDR1 SGHRS and CDR2 YFSETQ. The CDR3 is CASSYFQGNNEQFF. The CDR3 DNA is TGCGCCAGCAGCTACTTTCAGGGAAACAATGAGCAGTTCTTC.

This clonotype showed up many times. The chain recombines TRBV20-1 with TRBJ1-3; D not resolved. CDR3 size: 14 residues. Germline CDR1 DFQATT, CDR2 SNEGSKA (reference sequence). Trimming removed 6 bases from V and 3 bases from J, with 15 bases in between. CDR3 residues: CSALFDGYGNTIYF. The CDR3 coding sequence is TGCAGTGCGTTGTTCGACGGGTATGGAAACACCATATATTTT.

This clonotype was seen at least ten times. The chain recombines TRBV5-1 with TRBJ2-7; D gene ambiguous. CDR3 length equals 11 residues. Per germline, CDR1 SGHRS and CDR2 YFSETQ. The V end lost 4 bases, the J end lost 4 bases, and 6 bases lay between the germline ends. CDR3 bases: TGCGCCAGCAGCGCCGGGTACGAGCAGTACTTC. It translates to CASSAGYEQYF. Full variable domain (rest looked up from reference TRBV5-1 and TRBJ2-7): KAGVTQTPRYLIKTRGQQVTLSCSPISGHRSVSWYQQTPGQGLQFLFEYFSETQRNKGNFPGRFSGRQFSNSRSEMNVSTLELGDSALYLCASSAGYEQYFGPGTRLTVT.

For this clonotype: A read error may explain this, as a much larger clone is one base away. The gene calls are TRBV20-1 and TRBJ1-2; D is perhaps TRBD1 (5 bases). This CDR3 is built from 13 residues. Germline lookup yields CDR1 DFQATT and CDR2 SNEGSKA (reference sequence). Between the trimmed V and J ends, which lost 6 bases and 0 bases, there was a span of 11 bases. Here the CDR3 reads CSAARGANYGYTF. The CDR3 region has the DNA TGCAGTGCAGCAAGGGGCGCTAACTATGGCTACACCTTC.

The table lists this clonotype with many counts. The chain recombines TRBV20-1 with TRBJ1-1, with a weak D call TRBD1 (6 bases). CDR1 is DFQATT, CDR2 SNEGSKA, per germline (reference sequence). Trimming stripped 0 bases from V and 4 bases from J, with 12 bases between. This CDR3 has 14 amino acids. The CDR3 here is CSARDYVGGTEAFF. The CDR3 DNA follows: TGCAGTGCTAGAGACTATGTAGGGGGCACTGAAGCTTTCTTT.

This clonotype was seen a handful of times. This sequence joins TRBV15 and TRBJ2-1, with 10 positions matching TRBD2. CDR3 length: 16 amino acids. Germline CDR1 and CDR2: LNHNV and YYDKDF (reference sequence). The V and J ends lost 0 bases and 7 bases, in that order; junction bases with no gene match: 6. The chain's CDR3 is CATSREASGGGNEQFF. In DNA, the CDR3 is TGTGCCACCAGCAGAGAGGCGAGCGGGGGGGGGAATGAGCAGTTCTTC.

This clonotype was seen ten or more times. The chain employs TRBV5-1 and TRBJ2-5; no clear D gene. Germline CDR1 reads SGHRS; CDR2 reads YFSETQ. The CDR3 spans 14 residues. V was pared by 0 bases and J by 1 base, with 7 bases between. CDR3 DNA sequence: TGCGCCAGCAGCTTGGGGCGCGGCCAAGAGACCCAGTACTTC. Translating gives CASSLGRGQETQYF.

This clonotype has ten or more counts. The gene calls are TRBV7-2 and TRBJ2-3, with D unresolved. V shed 5 bases and J shed 3 bases, with 12 bases lying between them. CDR3 length: 14 residues. Per germline, CDR1 SGHTA and CDR2 FQGNSA. The CDR3 DNA sequence: TGTGCCAGCAGCGATCAGGTGGGGACAGATACGCAGTATTTT. The encoded protein is CASSDQVGTDTQYF.

About this clonotype itself: Possible read error: a much larger clone is one base away. CDR3 nucleotide sequence: TGCAGTGCCCCTAGACTAGCGGGGGGTTACAATGGGCAGTTCTTC. Residues: CSAPRLAGGYNGQFF. V usage is TRBV20-1 and J usage is TRBJ2-1; 13 positions match TRBD2. The CDR3 has 15 residues. The germline gives CDR1 DFQATT, CDR2 SNEGSKA (reference sequence).

There are many counts of this clonotype. The chain combines TRBV27 with TRBJ2-1; 12 nucleotides align to TRBD2. With V trimmed by 4 bases and J by 2 bases, 3 bases remained unmatched. The CDR3 is made up of 16 amino acids. CDR1 is MNHEY, CDR2 SMNVEV, per germline (reference sequence). The DNA for the CDR3 is TGTGCCAGCAGTTCAGCTAGCGGGAGGGCCTACAATGAGCAGTTCTTC. Amino acid sequence: CASSSASGRAYNEQFF.

The chain employs TRBV6-5 and TRBJ2-7, with a possible D match to TRBD1 (5 bases). Per germline, CDR1 MNHEY and CDR2 SVGAGI. The CDR3 has 17 amino acids. The V end was cut by 0 bases, the J end by 4 bases, with 19 bases between. This chain's CDR3 is CASSYSMFTAGLYEQYF. Written as DNA, the CDR3 is TGTGCCAGCAGTTACTCGATGTTTACGGCAGGGTTGTACGAGCAGTACTTC.

This clonotype has a count of ten or more. V is TRBV2 and J is TRBJ2-5, with D possibly being TRBD1 (5 bases). CDR3 length: 15 residues. Looked up from germline, CDR1 is SNHLY and CDR2 is FYNNEI. V shed 4 bases and J shed 4 bases, with 16 bases lying between them. DNA for the CDR3: TGTGCCAGCAGTGGTCCAGGGATTAGGTCAGAGACCCAGTACTTC. This codes for CASSGPGIRSETQYF.

This clonotype has ten or more counts. The gene calls are TRBV7-9 and TRBJ2-1; 10 bases are shared with TRBD2. The CDR3 runs to 17 residues. V gave up 3 bases and J gave up 5 bases; unmatched junction bases: 10. Germline V gene lookup returns CDR1 SEHNR and CDR2 FQNEAQ (reference sequence). The CDR3 coding sequence is TGTGCCAGCAGCTTTCAGGGGAGGACTAGCGGAAACAATGAGCAGTTCTTC. It is translated as CASSFQGRTSGNNEQFF.

The CDR3 spells CASSLWAGENTGELFF. In DNA, the CDR3 is TGTGCCAGCAGTTTATGGGCGGGAGAGAACACCGGGGAGCTGTTTTTT. The gene calls are TRBV12-3 or TRBV12-4 and TRBJ2-2, with 7 bases that match TRBD2. V was clipped by 2 bases and J by 1 base; unmatched bases: 4. This CDR3 is built from 16 residues.

This chain uses TRBV4-2 with TRBJ2-3; unclear D gene. The germline V and J ends were trimmed by 8 bases and 2 bases, with 17 bases remaining between them. There are 15 residues in the CDR3. CDR1 LGHNA and CDR2 YNFKEQ come from the germline V gene. The CDR3 protein is CASEERQATTDTQYF. The CDR3 coding sequence is TGTGCCAGCGAAGAGAGGCAGGCCACCACAGATACGCAGTATTTT.

V is TRBV20-1 and J is TRBJ2-6; a weak D match, TRBD2 (5 bases). The CDR3 has 18 amino acids. Per germline, CDR1 DFQATT and CDR2 SNEGSKA (reference sequence). The CDR3 here is CRARAAGPLLSGANVLTF. The DNA for the CDR3 is TGCAGGGCTCGGGCTGCGGGCCCTCTCCTCTCTGGGGCCAACGTCCTGACTTTC.

This clonotype was detected ten times or more. V usage is TRBV27 and J usage is TRBJ2-7; D perhaps matches TRBD1 (5 bases). The CDR3 is 13 amino acids. Germline V gene sequence: CDR1 MNHEY, CDR2 SMNVEV (reference sequence). V was clipped by 5 bases and J by 2 bases, with 10 bases between them. The CDR3 DNA sequence: TGTGCCAGCAGTAATGGGGCGACCTACGAGCAGTACTTC. It specifies CASSNGATYEQYF.

To note about this clonotype: One base away lies a much larger clone, so this may be a sequencing read error. The rearrangement uses TRBV5-1 and TRBJ2-7; D is perhaps TRBD1 or TRBD2 (5 bases each). The CDR3 sequence is 15 residues long. The germline V gene encodes CDR1 SGHRS and CDR2 YFSETQ. V dropped 4 bases and J dropped 2 bases, with 16 bases sitting between them. Here the CDR3 DNA reads TGCGCCAGCAGCCGTACCGGGGCAGGAACCTACGAGCAGTACTTC. This sequence encodes CASSRTGAGTYEQYF.